This paragraph reports one T cell receptor beta chain. The CDR3 totals 16 residues. V lost 3 bases and J lost 0, with 17 bases in between. Germline values: CDR1 GTSNPN, CDR2 SVGIG (reference sequence). In TCRdb, the 5' RACE reads were re-called with MiXCR into one record per CDR3 protein. Among 60,000 to 65,000 distinct CDR3 sequences, under 35% were seen once, and the ten largest hold about 2.3%. The sample taken for sequencing was tumor-infiltrating naive CD4+ T cells sorted from the breast tumor. The subset here: naive CD4+ T cells, CD4+CD45RA+CD25-. This clonotype was sampled from a female donor with breast cancer. The chain has TRBV30 and TRBJ2-5; no clear D gene. CDR3 DNA sequence: TGTGCCTGGAGCCAATCCCTAACACAGTACCAAGAGACCCAGTACTTC. Its translation: CAWSQSLTQYQETQYF.